This T cell receptor (beta chain) stems from a study of blood T cell repertoires in COVID-19. About the research overall: Both acute and convalescent COVID-19 samples were obtained from the United States, Italy and Spain.

In the source study's methods: Reference gene primer amplification in the assay estimated nucleated cell counts. Some clones are missing from TCRdb's copy, which holds only in-frame ones; the method was immunoSEQ multiplex PCR. V and J calls plus clone size are reproduced from that table; the DNA served to infer D and trimming. The sample includes 51,000 or so clones, around nine tenths seen only once; the top ten take 7% to 9%. In germline, CDR1 is LGHDT, CDR2 YNNKEL (reference sequence). The length of the CDR3 is 15 residues. The V end lost 0 bases, the J end lost 2 bases, and 8 bases lay between the germline ends.

Sequenced sample: peripheral blood. The source is a man older than 75 with active or convalescent COVID-19. The chain carries TRBV3-1 (or the pseudogene TRBV3-2) and TRBJ1-3; D gene unclear. The CDR3 nucleotides read TGTGCCAGCAGCCAAGACCTAGCCCCTGGAAACACCATATATTTT. It translates to CASSQDLAPGNTIYF.